This note documents a single T cell receptor (beta chain) sequence. The clone's antigen remains unknown. No much larger clonotype is one base removed from it; base qualities were not supplied. The data originate from a study of cytomegalovirus exposure and HLA in healthy donors (dated by TCRdb to 2017 to 2019). For the study in its entirety: An earlier analysis of several hundred of the donors reported 276 Gb of sequence data and around 100 million unique TCR beta sequences obtained from some 200 million T cells. An early release that covered more than 550 HLA-typed donors contained about 300 gigabases of sequencing data and 70 million to 100 million unique TCR sequences. Among the approximately 430 genotyped donors, about 85% belonged to the genetic ancestry cluster associated with self-reported Caucasian donors. The aim of the study was to test whether cataloging public T cell receptors could identify signatures of past pathogen exposure. Using immunosequencing, the study profiled T cell repertoires from 640 or so subjects and related those repertoires to cytomegalovirus serostatus. In addition to the first cohort of 650 to 800 subjects, a separate validation cohort of about 120 different subjects was used. High-throughput TCR immunosequencing, statistical association of individual TCRs with disease status, and machine learning were combined to predict cytomegalovirus infection status. To study patterns of TCR occurrence, a later analysis re-analyzed previously published TCR beta repertoires from 600 to 750 donors and added high-resolution HLA genotyping. Rather than drawing on any new phenotypic data, the later analysis identified candidate immune exposures from TCR beta sequences and the way those sequences occurred across donors. To decide whether each TCR beta V gene segment behaved as functional or pseudogenic, an earlier analysis of approximately 620 of the donors relied on high-throughput TCR beta sequencing. Donor age, sex, ethnicity and CMV serostatus were compiled together with the repertoire data. Genome-wide SNP genotypes for about three fifths of the roughly 670 donors were used in a later genetic analysis, which treated that subset as a discovery cohort. Every repertoire in the discovery cohort had been generated on one and the same sequencing platform. Both class I and class II loci were covered by HLA typing, at four-digit resolution. The number of donors typed differed by locus, with roughly 620-640 for A, B, C, DRB1 and DQB1, over 500 for DQA1, 600 to 610 for DPA1, and approximately 470 for DPB1. Several DR-DQ haplotypes were treated as single units for association and clustering because of strong linkage in the cohort. Among about 410 genotyped donors of the cohort, an average of roughly 230,000 unique TCR beta nucleotide sequences was sequenced per donor, of which 15% to 20% were non-productive.

Results and caveats for the whole study, not just this receptor: An association between a missense DCLRE1C variant and V-gene and J-gene trimming of TCR beta chains was found in a later genetic analysis and replicated in an independent cohort. According to a later analysis, TCR association rates differed among HLA loci, with DRB1 alleles showing the most associated TCRs and HLA-C alleles showing the fewest. Fewer than 20 rarely observed V segments, including chromosome 9 orphons, were excluded from the earlier analysis of about 600 of the donors because counts were too low. Because HLA typing was missing for some donors at each locus, association tests included only the typed subset. In an earlier analysis of some 540 of the donors, most TCR beta V segments appeared in productive rearrangements about 90% or about 30% of the time, broadly matching IMGT annotations. The authors suggested that the approach could potentially be generalized to other disease states and immunological phenotypes. Assigning TCR associations to individual alleles was difficult when HLA alleles, especially DR and DQ, strongly co-occurred. In the study, some 180 TCR beta chains were listed as associated with cytomegalovirus. Correlated functional status among segregating V segments might reflect linkage disequilibrium, but an unknown experimental factor could not be ruled out. The only immune exposure information available for the cohort was CMV serostatus. The sequencing pipeline was judged likely to have produced a cluster of highly shared sequence variants as a technical artifact. Three of the identified cytomegalovirus-associated TCR beta chains were confirmed in vitro to be specific for cytomegalovirus antigens. Most TCR sequences were seen in very few donors, while some public TCRs were found in many individuals. Roughly uniform sequencing depth across donors was assumed in presence/absence analyses, although this assumption may not hold. A further reported finding was that TCR beta sequences accurately predicted the HLA-A and HLA-B alleles for most subjects in the first cohort. A later analysis found that most CMV-associated TCR beta chains appeared HLA-restricted, with HLA associations seemingly driven largely by CMV exposure. A later genetic analysis reported fewer N-insertions in productive TCRs among donors in an Asian-associated ancestry cluster than the approximately 670-donor mean. In a later analysis, HLA-associated TCR beta chains showed more clonal expansion and lower generation probabilities than non-associated chains that were equally common. The cohort was sequenced for TCR beta chains only, and without alpha or paired-chain data the features that could be detected were limited. Because the 87-base-pair reads could not distinguish some IMGT-functional V segments, including TRBV6-2 and TRBV6-3, those segments were excluded. According to a later analysis, parvovirus B19, influenza, CMV and Epstein-Barr virus appeared linked to several top co-occurrence clusters. The classifier was reported to diagnose cytomegalovirus status with high specificity and sensitivity in both the original cohort and the validation cohort. A later analysis associated some 17,000 TCR beta sequences with specific HLA alleles at a false discovery rate of 0.05.

The CDR3 numbers 15 residues from cysteine through phenylalanine. This entry keeps only the CDR3 DNA: 45 bases, framed from base 1. V is pruned by 5 bases and J by 6 bases, leaving 5 bases of the junction without a gene match. CDR1 MNHNS and CDR2 SASEGT were looked up in the germline V gene. The library was prepared using the immunoSEQ multiplex PCR assay. The multiplex PCR relied on a mix of 60 forward primers for TCR Vbeta segments and 13 reverse primers for TCR Jbeta segments. The CDR3 region of rearranged TCR beta genes was amplified from genomic DNA with a multiplex PCR assay. On the Illumina HiSeq System, the amplified TCR beta libraries were sequenced as 87-base-pair reads. The authors' analysis ran thus. In a later analysis, tens of millions of unique TCR beta chains were counted across the approximately 640 repertoires, and roughly 11 million of these chains were shared by at least two donors. A nearest-neighbor algorithm error-corrected the raw reads and collapsed the reads into unique sequences, merging closely related sequences to remove PCR and sequencing errors. To assign V, D and J gene segments, CDR3 sequences were aligned to IMGT reference sequences. For a sequence to be retained, a match of at least six nucleotides was required to both a V gene segment and a J gene segment. Rearrangements were classified as productive when the CDR3 lacked stop codons and remained in frame with V and J, and all other rearrangements were classified as non-productive. CDR3 was defined according to IMGT convention as the region running from the second conserved V-encoded cysteine to the conserved J-encoded phenylalanine. The earlier analysis of 450 to 750 of the donors excluded any sequence lacking an unambiguous match to a single V gene segment. In an earlier analysis of 500 to 750 of the donors, V segments were called functional above 56.7% productive rearrangements and were called segregating when the between-donor standard deviation exceeded 5%. A statistical classification framework was developed to diagnose cytomegalovirus status using the catalog of TCR beta chain sequences. A later analysis assigned V and J genes by comparing TCR nucleotide sequences with IMGT/GENE-DB human TR gene sequences. In a later analysis, CDR3 sequences and most-parsimonious VDJ recombination scenarios were assigned using the TCRdist pipeline. In a later analysis, each TCR beta chain was defined by its CDR3 amino acid sequence together with its V-gene family, and reads without a unique V-gene family were excluded. As a way to deal with suspected cross-contamination and a sequencing artifact, a later analysis dropped 500 to 700 nucleotide sequences that were highly shared and had low generation probability. In a later analysis, a clonal expansion index was calculated for each public chain from normalized within-repertoire ranks of inferred template counts. In a later analysis, generation probabilities were computed with a VDJ recombination model fitted to out-of-frame rearrangements, and the resulting probabilities were checked against IGoR. In a later analysis, TCR-TCR, TCR-HLA and TCR-CMV co-occurrence was scored with hypergeometric tests, and a repertoire-size bias correction was applied to TCR pairs. To estimate false discovery rates, a later analysis permuted the HLA or CMV assignments 20 times. In a later analysis, co-occurring TCRs were grouped using DBSCAN, and TCRdist sequence similarity was added for clustering within HLA-allele-positive subsets. For co-occurrence clustering, repertoires with fewer than 30,000 or more than 120,000 public chains were excluded, along with a handful of repertoires with anomalous nucleotide sharing. TCRdb limited this immuneACCESS table to in-frame rearrangements with V and J called. A share of clones is missing; checked studies link under half to unresolved V genes, and the rest is unexplained. V and J calls and clone size are given by that table; D and trimming were obtained from the DNA. This sample comprises about 150,000 clones, 9.7% of them detected only once. Approximately 1.7% of the sample rests with the top ten.

The cohort was made up of 500 to 850 healthy bone marrow donors. At the time of sampling, all cohort members were nominally healthy, though unrecorded immune exposures were likely present. The donor tested CMV seronegative and was one of the 352 seronegative cohort members. A peripheral blood sample was provided by each donor, and peripheral blood mononuclear cells were used for TCR beta sequencing. The Qiagen DNeasy Blood Extraction Kit was used to extract genomic DNA from the blood cell samples. The sample was PBMCs. This TCR was recovered from a man aged 50-60 years in good health and CMV-seronegative. Recombination linked TRBV6-1 to TRBJ2-2; 11 of the junction bases match TRBD1. CDR3 protein: CASSRPGQGAGELFF. The DNA sequence is given as TGTGCCAGCAGTCGACCGGGACAGGGGGCCGGGGAGCTGTTTTTT.